The sequence of this T cell receptor beta chain was determined in a study of T cell changes during pregnancy in multiple sclerosis. The CDR3 consists of 17 residues. Trimming took off 2 bases at V and 4 bases at J, with 17 bases between the two ends. Germline lookup yields CDR1 SEHNR and CDR2 FQNEAQ (reference sequence). This table comes from immunoSEQ multiplex PCR, and its TCRdb copy is limited to in-frame clones, with some not included. This repertoire shows tens of thousands of clones, approximately 94% found once; its top ten account for just over 2.5%. This receptor was identified in a female donor with multiple sclerosis, enrolled in a pregnancy study. V is TRBV7-9 and J is TRBJ1-4; D is ambiguous. The sample was CD8+ T cells from peripheral blood mononuclear cells, taken after pregnancy. CDR3: CASSLNSEAELNEKLFF. For the CDR3, the DNA is TGTGCCAGCAGCTTAAATTCCGAGGCAGAGCTTAATGAAAAACTGTTTTTT.